The subject of this entry is one T cell receptor (beta chain). TCRdb itself ran the reads through MiXCR, one entry per CDR3 protein. This repertoire shows roughly 720,000 distinct CDR3 sequences, roughly a third found once; its top ten account for roughly 2.8%. Germline values: CDR1 LNHDA, CDR2 SQIVND (reference sequence). CDR3 length equals 11 residues. Deletions cut 4 bases from V and 6 bases from J, with 6 bases between. This sample is drawn from a study of T cell repertoires in cytomegalovirus infection. The overall study: Shared public TCR beta signatures pointed to both CMV infection and a matching HLA type.

This sequence was found in a human donor in good health (CMV status not recorded). Some clones in this sample may be carry-over from other donors' samples. The specimen sequenced was PBMCs. This rearrangement joins TRBV19 to TRBJ1-1, with D hard to call. The CDR3 sequence is CASSTVAEAFF. The CDR3 DNA is TGTGCCAGTAGTACCGTAGCTGAAGCTTTCTTT.